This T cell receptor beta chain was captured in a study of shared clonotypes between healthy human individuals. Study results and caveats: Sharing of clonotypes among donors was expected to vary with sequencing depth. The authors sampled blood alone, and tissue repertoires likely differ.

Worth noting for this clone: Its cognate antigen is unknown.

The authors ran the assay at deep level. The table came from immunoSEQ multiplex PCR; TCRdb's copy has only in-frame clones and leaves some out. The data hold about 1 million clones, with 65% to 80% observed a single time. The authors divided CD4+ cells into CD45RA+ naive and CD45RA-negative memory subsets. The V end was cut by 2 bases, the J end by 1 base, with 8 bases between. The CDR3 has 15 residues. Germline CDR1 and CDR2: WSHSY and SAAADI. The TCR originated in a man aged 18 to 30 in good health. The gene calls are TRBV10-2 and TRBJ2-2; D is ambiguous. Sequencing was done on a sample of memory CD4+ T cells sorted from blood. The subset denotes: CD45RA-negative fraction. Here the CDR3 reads CASSEPTENTGELFF. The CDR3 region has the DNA TGCGCCAGCAGTGAGCCCACAGAGAACACCGGGGAGCTGTTTTTT.